The next 18 T cell receptor beta chains were all read from a single sample in a study of blood T cell repertoires in COVID-19. Clones were read by immunoSEQ multiplex PCR, and TCRdb kept only the in-frame ones, dropping some. Here the sample spans 250,000 to 350,000 clones, around 88% being singletons. The material sequenced was peripheral blood. The receptors derive from a woman under 40 who had recovered from COVID-19.

The gene calls are TRBV2 and TRBJ2-1; the match to TRBD1 covers 7 bases. The CDR3 is 14 residues long. The ends lost 10 bases at V and 6 bases at J; junction bases unmatched: 12. Germline V gene lookup returns CDR1 SNHLY and CDR2 FYNNEI. The CDR3 DNA sequence: TGTGCCACCACCCCCGACAGGGAGTCCAATGAGCAGTTCTTC. Protein product: CATTPDRESNEQFF.

The table lists this clone with a few counts. The chain links TRBV7-6 to TRBJ2-2; 8 bases are shared with TRBD2. The CDR3 sequence is 17 residues long. The germline V gene encodes CDR1 SGHVS and CDR2 FNYEAQ. V shed 2 bases and J 2 bases; nucleotides not matched to a gene: 7. CDR3 in amino acids: CASSLTSRGENTGELFF. The CDR3 DNA follows: TGTGCCAGCAGCTTAACGTCGCGGGGGGAAAACACCGGGGAGCTGTTTTTT.

Comment on this clone: This sample includes further DNA sequences coding for the same CDR3. This chain connects TRBV3-1 (or the pseudogene TRBV3-2) to TRBJ2-7; D not resolved. Germline CDR1 reads LGHDT; CDR2 reads YNNKEL (reference sequence). V lost 1 base to trimming and J lost 2 bases, with 3 bases between them. The CDR3 is 12 amino acids. This CDR3 is CASSQVTYEQYF. CDR3 DNA: TGTGCCAGCAGCCAAGTTACCTACGAGCAGTACTTC.

This chain joins TRBV9 and TRBJ1-2; perhaps TRBD1 as D (6 bases). The germline V gene has CDR1 SGDLS and CDR2 YYNGEE. V shed 3 bases and J shed 10 bases, with 16 bases lying between them. The CDR3 consists of 13 residues. CDR3 protein: CASSAERTVYYTF. The CDR3 nucleotides are TGTGCCAGCAGCGCCGAACGGACAGTGTACTACACCTTC.

V usage is TRBV24-1 and J usage is TRBJ1-2; TRBD1 agrees at 8 bases. V lost 1 base to trimming and J lost 3 bases; unmatched junction nucleotides: 6. Germline-derived CDR1 and CDR2 are KGHDR and SFDVKD. CDR3 length: 16 amino acids. In DNA form, the CDR3 reads TGTGCCACCAGTGATTTTTCGGCAGGGGGCGACTATGGCTACACCTTC. It is translated as CATSDFSAGGDYGYTF.

V is TRBV29-1 and J is TRBJ2-1, with D unresolved. V was trimmed by 2 bases and J by 4 bases, leaving 3 bases between them. The V gene's germline CDR1 is SQVTM and CDR2 ANQGSEA. This CDR3 has 11 residues. The CDR3 region is CSVERYNEQFF. CDR3 in DNA: TGCAGCGTTGAACGGTACAATGAGCAGTTCTTC.

V is TRBV5-1 and J is TRBJ2-1; 8 nucleotides match TRBD2. J lost 9 bases, V lost 4 bases, and 15 bases had no gene match. CDR1 and CDR2 from the germline V gene are SGHRS and YFSETQ. The CDR3 covers 16 residues. Written as DNA, the CDR3 is TGCGCCAGCAGCCGACGCCCCGGGGGGGCCGGGACTGAGCAGTTCTTC. This codes for CASSRRPGGAGTEQFF.

The chain employs TRBV5-6 and TRBJ1-6, with no clear D. Between the trimmed V and J ends, which lost 3 bases and 7 bases, there was a span of 17 bases. Germline CDR1 reads SGHDT; CDR2 reads YYEEEE. The CDR3 extends over 16 amino acids. The CDR3 loop reads CASSSYRTGRNSPLHF. The CDR3 coding sequence is TGTGCCAGCAGCTCCTACCGGACTGGCAGAAATTCACCCCTCCACTTT.

V is TRBV7-9 and J is TRBJ1-2; 8 bases fit TRBD1. The CDR3 length is 16 residues. In germline, CDR1 is SEHNR, CDR2 FQNEAQ (reference sequence). V lost 11 bases and J lost 1; bases outside the gene matches: 15. The CDR3 sequence is CASQGKEDRDNYGYTF. DNA for the CDR3: TGTGCCTCGCAGGGGAAAGAGGACAGGGATAACTATGGCTACACCTTC.

The gene calls are TRBV4-3 and TRBJ1-4; 9 bases fit TRBD1. Germline lookup yields CDR1 LGHNA and CDR2 YSLEER. V gave up 3 bases and J gave up 3 bases; unmatched junction bases: 2. CDR3 length equals 15 residues. The CDR3 spells CASSHRDRANEKLFF. DNA of the CDR3: TGCGCCAGCAGCCACCGGGACAGGGCTAATGAAAAACTGTTTTTT.

This chain links TRBV18 with TRBJ1-6; TRBD1 is a possible D gene (5 bases). CDR3 size: 14 residues. From germline, CDR1 is KGHSH and CDR2 LQKENI. CDR3 in amino acids: CVIIRGGCDSPLHF. Here the CDR3 DNA reads TGTGTCATCATCCGGGGGGGTTGTGATTCACCCCTCCACTTT.

The genes are TRBV28 and TRBJ1-2; D perhaps matches TRBD1 (5 bases). V was cut by 1 base and J by 6 bases, with 27 bases left in between. The germline V gene encodes CDR1 MDHEN and CDR2 SYDVKM. CDR3 size: 19 residues. CDR3 protein: CASSLSPPSWGPPRNGYTF. The CDR3 DNA reads as TGTGCCAGCAGTTTATCACCCCCCTCGTGGGGCCCCCCACGGAATGGCTACACCTTC.

V is TRBV24-1 and J is TRBJ1-2, with D uncertain. This CDR3 comprises 14 residues. The germline gives CDR1 KGHDR, CDR2 SFDVKD. Trimming stripped 2 bases from V and 2 bases from J, with 8 bases between. The CDR3 protein is CATSDYTVNYGYTF. CDR3 DNA: TGTGCCACCAGTGATTACACAGTCAACTATGGCTACACCTTC.

The gene calls are TRBV3-1 (or the pseudogene TRBV3-2) and TRBJ2-7; D gene uncertain. V was cut by 1 base and J by 5 bases, with 3 bases left in between. Germline lookup yields CDR1 LGHDT and CDR2 YNNKEL (reference sequence). The CDR3 is made up of 11 amino acids. The CDR3 spells CASSQVNEQYF. The CDR3 DNA reads TGTGCCAGCAGCCAAGTAAACGAGCAGTACTTC.

The chain carries TRBV12-3 or TRBV12-4 and TRBJ2-7; D is uncertain. Trimming took 8 bases from V and 2 from J, leaving 13 bases between them. The CDR3 extends over 13 amino acids. The CDR3 loop is CASAVGGTYEQYF. The CDR3 nucleotides are TGTGCCAGCGCTGTCGGCGGAACCTACGAGCAGTACTTC.

The J gene is TRBJ1-1, the V gene TRBV3-1 (or the pseudogene TRBV3-2); 7 nucleotides line up with TRBD1. CDR1 and CDR2 (germline): LGHDT, YNNKEL (reference sequence). CDR3 length: 14 residues. V lost 2 bases to trimming and J lost 4 bases; unmatched junction nucleotides: 4. CDR3 residues: CASSQPGGGTEAFF. The CDR3 coding sequence is TGTGCCAGCAGCCAACCAGGGGGAGGCACTGAAGCTTTCTTT.

This chain connects TRBV5-1 to TRBJ2-5; 9 positions agree with TRBD1. Trimming removed 4 bases from V and 4 bases from J; junction bases left unmatched: 11. This CDR3 region has 16 residues. Germline V gene data show CDR1 as SGHRS and CDR2 as YFSETQ. The CDR3 here is CASSRAGQGNPETQYF. For the CDR3, the DNA is TGCGCCAGCAGCAGAGCGGGACAGGGCAATCCAGAGACCCAGTACTTC.

This clone showed up just once. The chain employs TRBV5-1 and TRBJ2-3; D possibly corresponds to TRBD1 (7 bases). V lost 1 base and J 6 bases, leaving 18 bases between the germline ends. The CDR3 consists of 16 residues. Germline V CDR1 and CDR2: SGHRS, YFSETQ. This CDR3 reads CASSLLTAQGGDTQYF. The CDR3 DNA reads TGCGCCAGCAGCTTGTTAACGGCCCAGGGGGGCGATACGCAGTATTTT. Drawing the rest from reference TRBV5-1 and TRBJ2-3, the complete variable domain is KAGVTQTPRYLIKTRGQQVTLSCSPISGHRSVSWYQQTPGQGLQFLFEYFSETQRNKGNFPGRFSGRQFSNSRSEMNVSTLELGDSALYLCASSLLTAQGGDTQYFGPGTRLTVL.